Sequencing of this T cell receptor (beta chain) was carried out in a study of metastatic and nonmetastatic thyroid tumors. Methods used by the authors: Building a distant-metastasis classifier for papillary thyroid cancer drew on CDR3 differences across clinicopathological groups. TCRdb recomputed clones from the PCR reads via MiXCR. TCRdb's processing, not the study's, gives the V and J calls here. The repertoire holds 7,000 to 8,500 clones, with about 29% as singletons. Trimming took 0 bases from V and 8 from J, leaving 16 bases between them. The germline V gene has CDR1 DFQATT and CDR2 SNEGSKA (reference sequence). The CDR3 covers 15 residues. Prior to thyroid surgery, none of the patients had received any treatment. Sample share makes this clone large.

Material: tumor tissue. The receptor's source is a female donor with papillary thyroid cancer or a benign thyroid nodule (not recorded which). Some clones in this sample may be carry-over from other donors' samples. The J gene is TRBJ1-4, the V gene TRBV20-1; D perhaps matches TRBD1 (5 bases). The CDR3 nucleotides are TGCAGTGCTAGAGAGTCCCAGGACATCGGCGAAAAACTGTTTTTT. This translates into CSARESQDIGEKLFF.